These T cell receptor beta chains were read from a single sample in a study of blood T cell repertoires in COVID-19. Profiled with immunoSEQ multiplex PCR; TCRdb holds only in-frame clones, not every one. Of 150,000 to 200,000 clones in the sample, around three quarters are singletons; the top ten hold 6.5% to 8%. Sequencing was carried out using peripheral blood. The origin of the receptors is an older man with active or convalescent COVID-19. CDR3s include the opening cysteine and the closing phenylalanine or tryptophan. Fields, in order: J gene, clone size, V gene, D gene, CDR3 protein, CDR3 DNA. D genes are given only for firm matches. A clone size is listed for some rows: how often the clone was seen (once, few, many), or a class if it is expanded.

TRBJ2-1 | NA | TRBV6-5 | TRBD2 | CASSYGLAGGNEQFF | TGTGCCAGCAGTTACGGGCTAGCGGGAGGTAATGAGCAGTTCTTC
TRBJ2-2 | few | TRBV6-6 | NA | CATPRTETGELFF | TGTGCCACCCCCAGGACAGAGACCGGGGAGCTGTTTTTT
TRBJ1-5 | NA | TRBV28 | NA | CASTIGGGRNQPQHF | TGTGCCAGCACCATAGGGGGGGGCAGAAATCAGCCCCAGCATTTT
TRBJ1-2 | NA | TRBV19 | NA | CASSSGYGYTF | TGTGCCAGTAGTTCAGGATATGGCTACACCTTC
TRBJ1-2 | NA | TRBV25-1 | NA | CASSVEPRVGYTF | TGTGCCAGCAGTGTTGAACCCAGGGTCGGCTACACCTTC
TRBJ1-1 | NA | TRBV5-1 | NA | CASSSGDQAPTEAFF | TGCGCCAGCAGCTCAGGGGACCAGGCACCCACTGAAGCTTTCTTT
TRBJ2-3 | NA | TRBV6-5 | TRBD2 | CASSAGAGATDTQYF | TGTGCCAGCAGCGCTGGCGCGGGAGCCACAGATACGCAGTATTTT
TRBJ2-1 | NA | TRBV6-5 | TRBD1 | CASNSGQGVGEQFF | TGTGCCAGCAACTCGGGACAGGGGGTCGGCGAGCAGTTCTTC
TRBJ1-4 | NA | TRBV6-5 | NA | CASSYRGYEKLFF | TGTGCCAGCAGTTATCGGGGTTATGAAAAACTGTTTTTT
TRBJ2-1 | NA | TRBV6-5 | NA | CASSYNGEQFF | TGTGCCAGCAGTTACAACGGTGAGCAGTTCTTC
TRBJ1-4 | NA | TRBV5-1 | TRBD1 | CASSWTYPGTGYTATNEKLFF | TGCGCCAGCAGCTGGACGTACCCCGGGACAGGCTATACTGCAACTAATGAAAAACTGTTTTTT
TRBJ1-5 | few | TRBV6-6 | NA | CASTPDPRGNQPQHF | TGTGCCAGCACACCTGACCCGCGGGGGAATCAGCCCCAGCATTTT
TRBJ2-6 | few | TRBV11-2 | NA | CASSKAPLSGANVLTF | TGTGCCAGCAGCAAAGCCCCTCTCTCTGGGGCCAACGTCCTGACTTTC
TRBJ2-1 | few | TRBV13 | NA | CASSLLLGSTYNEQFF | TGTGCCAGCAGCTTGCTCCTGGGCAGCACCTACAATGAGCAGTTCTTC
TRBJ1-1 | NA | TRBV27 | NA | CASSLQGYGTEAFF | TGTGCCAGCAGTTTACAGGGGTACGGGACTGAAGCTTTCTTT
TRBJ2-2 | NA | TRBV6-2/TRBV6-3 | TRBD2 | CASSQKTLGLAGGVSFTGELFF | TGTGCCAGCAGCCAAAAAACCCTAGGACTAGCGGGGGGTGTCAGTTTCACCGGGGAGCTGTTTTTT
TRBJ2-1 | NA | TRBV19 | TRBD2 | CASSRTSGDYNEQFF | TGTGCCAGTAGCCGAACTAGCGGAGACTACAATGAGCAGTTCTTC
TRBJ2-7 | NA | TRBV6-5 | NA | CASSPSGTVYEQYF | TGTGCCAGCAGTCCTTCTGGGACTGTCTACGAGCAGTACTTC
TRBJ2-3 | NA | TRBV11-3 | NA | CASSLEIRGRCTDTQYF | TGTGCCAGCAGCTTAGAGATTCGGGGTCGATGCACAGATACGCAGTATTTT
TRBJ1-1 | NA | TRBV19 | NA | CASSLNRGNTEAFF | TGTGCCAGTAGTCTCAATCGGGGGAACACTGAAGCTTTCTTT
TRBJ1-1 | once | TRBV2 | NA | CASRWTEDTEAFF | TGTGCCAGCAGGTGGACTGAGGACACTGAAGCTTTCTTT
TRBJ2-3 | NA | TRBV20-1 | TRBD2 | CSASVTSGTDTQYF | TGCAGTGCTAGTGTGACTAGCGGCACAGATACGCAGTATTTT
TRBJ2-1 | NA | TRBV5-1 | NA | CASSLVPSTATEQFF | TGCGCCAGCAGCTTGGTTCCTAGCACAGCAACAGAGCAGTTCTTC
TRBJ1-6 | NA | TRBV19 | NA | CASSIQGSYNSPLHF | TGTGCCAGTAGTATACAGGGCTCCTATAATTCACCCCTCCACTTT
TRBJ2-1 | NA | TRBV10-1 | TRBD1 | CASSESTGSWEQFF | TGCGCCAGCAGTGAGTCGACAGGGAGCTGGGAGCAGTTCTTC
TRBJ1-2 | NA | TRBV28 | NA | CASSHRTELGYSYTF | TGTGCCAGCAGTCACCGGACAGAGCTAGGCTATAGCTACACCTTC
TRBJ2-7 | NA | TRBV6-2/TRBV6-3 | NA | CASSVRGGRYEQYF | TGTGCCAGCAGTGTACGCGGGGGCCGCTACGAGCAGTACTTC
TRBJ1-6 | NA | TRBV6-5 | NA | CASTGDYNSPLHF | TGTGCCAGCACGGGAGACTATAATTCACCCCTCCACTTT
TRBJ2-1 | NA | TRBV9 | TRBD2 | CASSVGSSGSGDEQFF | TGTGCCAGCAGCGTAGGTAGTAGCGGGAGTGGCGATGAGCAGTTCTTC
TRBJ1-2 | NA | TRBV7-2 | NA | CASSLVMGGLYGYTF | TGTGCCAGCAGCTTAGTAATGGGCGGGCTCTATGGCTACACCTTC
TRBJ1-2 | NA | TRBV3-1/TRBV3-2 | NA | CASSEQDNYGYTF | TGTGCCAGCAGCGAACAAGATAACTATGGCTACACCTTC
TRBJ1-2 | NA | TRBV7-9 | NA | CASSLANSLNYGYTF | TGTGCCAGCAGCTTAGCCAACAGTTTAAACTATGGCTACACCTTC
TRBJ1-6 | NA | TRBV5-4 | NA | CASSLGQANSPLHF | TGTGCCAGCAGCTTGGGGCAGGCTAATTCACCCCTCCACTTT
TRBJ2-3 | NA | TRBV11-3 | TRBD2 | CASSLGTSADTQYF | TGTGCCAGCAGCTTAGGGACTAGCGCAGATACGCAGTATTTT
TRBJ1-6 | NA | TRBV19 | NA | CASSISGNQGSPLHF | TGTGCCAGTAGTATAAGCGGGAACCAAGGGTCACCCCTCCACTTT
TRBJ2-1 | NA | TRBV7-9 | TRBD2 | CASSLGSSGVRHNEQFF | TGTGCCAGCAGCTTAGGAAGTAGCGGGGTGAGGCACAATGAGCAGTTCTTC
TRBJ2-7 | NA | TRBV4-2 | TRBD1 | CASSQGTGSEQYF | TGTGCCAGCAGCCAAGGGACAGGGAGCGAGCAGTACTTC
TRBJ1-4 | once | TRBV19 | NA | CASSRQQDIEKLFF | TGTGCCAGTAGTAGACAACAGGATATCGAAAAACTGTTTTTT
TRBJ2-7 | NA | TRBV23-1 | TRBD1 | CASSQSKIRGPAYEQYF | TGCGCCAGCAGTCAATCCAAGATCAGGGGGCCGGCCTACGAGCAGTACTTC
TRBJ1-1 | NA | TRBV6-2/TRBV6-3 | NA | CASSYRSDTEAFF | TGTGCCAGCAGTTACAGATCGGACACTGAAGCTTTCTTT
TRBJ1-4 | NA | TRBV7-9 | NA | CASSLFGGSEKLFF | TGTGCCAGCAGCTTATTTGGTGGGAGTGAAAAACTGTTTTTT
TRBJ2-1 | NA | TRBV9 | NA | CASSVGVAEINEQFF | TGTGCCAGCAGCGTAGGGGTAGCGGAAATCAATGAGCAGTTCTTC
TRBJ2-7 | few | TRBV4-3 | TRBD1 | CASSRVRQGASYEQYF | TGCGCCAGCAGCCGGGTACGACAGGGGGCCTCCTACGAGCAGTACTTC
TRBJ1-4 | once | TRBV6-5 | TRBD1 | CASNGQGNEKLFF | TGTGCCAGCAACGGACAGGGGAATGAAAAACTGTTTTTT
TRBJ2-1 | NA | TRBV27 | TRBD2 | CASSPFGLAGGLAAEQFF | TGTGCCAGCAGTCCCTTTGGACTAGCGGGAGGTCTGGCGGCTGAGCAGTTCTTC
TRBJ2-1 | NA | TRBV6-2/TRBV6-3 | TRBD2 | CASSYPVLAGSYNEQFF | TGTGCCAGCAGTTACCCGGTACTAGCGGGATCCTACAATGAGCAGTTCTTC
TRBJ2-3 | NA | TRBV4-1 | TRBD2 | CASSQGTSGILLTDTQYF | TGCGCCAGCAGCCAAGGGACTAGCGGGATCCTTTTGACAGATACGCAGTATTTT
TRBJ1-1 | NA | TRBV6-5 | NA | CASTRPGVTEAFF | TGTGCCTCCACCCGACCGGGAGTAACTGAAGCTTTCTTT
TRBJ1-3 | NA | TRBV11-2 | NA | CASSVTVSGNTIYF | TGTGCCAGCAGCGTAACAGTCTCTGGAAACACCATATATTTT
TRBJ2-6 | NA | TRBV5-1 | NA | CASSLVASLSGANVLTF | TGCGCCAGCAGCTTGGTGGCTAGCCTCTCTGGGGCCAACGTCCTGACTTTC
TRBJ1-1 | NA | TRBV5-1 | TRBD1 | CASSPQGTAEAFF | TGCGCCAGCAGCCCACAGGGGACGGCTGAAGCTTTCTTT
TRBJ2-3 | few | TRBV5-1 | NA | CASSSPALDTQYF | TGCGCCAGCAGCTCGCCCGCGCTGGATACGCAGTATTTT
TRBJ2-1 | NA | TRBV5-6 | TRBD2 | CASSPWGTSARLWYNEQFF | TGTGCCAGCAGCCCCTGGGGGACTAGCGCACGTTTATGGTACAATGAGCAGTTCTTC
TRBJ1-2 | NA | TRBV6-5 | TRBD1 | CASSYSAGGANGYTF | TGTGCCAGCAGTTACTCGGCAGGGGGCGCGAATGGCTACACCTTC
TRBJ2-3 | NA | TRBV20-1 | TRBD2 | CSASLTSGEADTQYF | TGCAGTGCTAGTCTCACTAGCGGGGAGGCTGATACGCAGTATTTT
TRBJ2-3 | NA | TRBV21-1 | NA | CASSKIRERGGTQYF | TGTGCCAGCAGCAAAATTAGGGAGAGGGGAGGTACGCAGTATTTT
TRBJ2-2 | NA | TRBV19 | NA | CASSKASATANTGELFF | TGTGCCAGTAGTAAGGCTAGCGCGACCGCGAACACCGGGGAGCTGTTTTTT
TRBJ2-5 | NA | TRBV9 | NA | CASSPLREETQYF | TGTGCCAGCAGCCCCCTAAGGGAGGAGACCCAGTACTTC
TRBJ2-5 | NA | TRBV14 | NA | CASSQEFTGRLKGEQGKGETQYF | TGTGCCAGCAGCCAAGAATTTACTGGTAGACTAAAAGGGGAACAGGGAAAGGGGGAGACCCAGTACTTC
TRBJ1-1 | once | TRBV7-9 | TRBD1 | CASSLAVQGGDGEAFF | TGTGCCAGCAGCTTAGCGGTGCAGGGGGGTGATGGTGAAGCTTTCTTT